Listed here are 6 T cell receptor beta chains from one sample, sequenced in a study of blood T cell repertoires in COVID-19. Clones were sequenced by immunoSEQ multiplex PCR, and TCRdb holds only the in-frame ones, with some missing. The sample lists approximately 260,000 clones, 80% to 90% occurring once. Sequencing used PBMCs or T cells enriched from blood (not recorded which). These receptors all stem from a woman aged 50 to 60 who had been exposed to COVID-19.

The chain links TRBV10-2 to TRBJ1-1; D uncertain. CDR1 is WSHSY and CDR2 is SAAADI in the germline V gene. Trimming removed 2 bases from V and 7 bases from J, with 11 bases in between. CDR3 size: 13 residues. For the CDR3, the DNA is TGCGCCAGCAGTGAGATTATGGGAGGTGAAGCTTTCTTT. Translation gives CASSEIMGGEAFF.

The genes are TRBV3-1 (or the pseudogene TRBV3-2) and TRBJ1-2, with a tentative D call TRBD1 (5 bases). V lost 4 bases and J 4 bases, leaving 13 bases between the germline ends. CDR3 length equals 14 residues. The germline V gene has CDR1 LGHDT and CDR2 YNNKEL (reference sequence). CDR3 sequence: CASSPPQQVYGYTF. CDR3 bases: TGTGCCAGCAGCCCCCCCCAACAGGTCTATGGCTACACCTTC.

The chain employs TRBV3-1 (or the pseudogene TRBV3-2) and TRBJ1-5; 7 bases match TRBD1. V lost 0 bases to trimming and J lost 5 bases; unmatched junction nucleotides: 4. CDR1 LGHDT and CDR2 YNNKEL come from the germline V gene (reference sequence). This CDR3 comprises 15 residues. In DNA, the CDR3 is TGTGCCAGCAGCCAAGATCCCCAGGGGGATCAGCCCCAGCATTTT. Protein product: CASSQDPQGDQPQHF.

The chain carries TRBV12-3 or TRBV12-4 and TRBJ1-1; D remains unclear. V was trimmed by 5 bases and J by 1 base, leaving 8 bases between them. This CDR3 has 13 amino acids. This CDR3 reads CASSPERNTEAFF. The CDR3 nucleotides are TGTGCCAGCAGTCCCGAGAGGAACACTGAAGCTTTCTTT.

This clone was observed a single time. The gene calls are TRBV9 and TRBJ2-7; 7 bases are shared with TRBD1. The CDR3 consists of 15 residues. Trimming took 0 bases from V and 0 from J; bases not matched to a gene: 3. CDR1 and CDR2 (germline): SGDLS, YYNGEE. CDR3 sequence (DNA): TGTGCCAGCAGCGTAGGAAGGGACAGCTCCTACGAGCAGTACTTC. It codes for CASSVGRDSSYEQYF.

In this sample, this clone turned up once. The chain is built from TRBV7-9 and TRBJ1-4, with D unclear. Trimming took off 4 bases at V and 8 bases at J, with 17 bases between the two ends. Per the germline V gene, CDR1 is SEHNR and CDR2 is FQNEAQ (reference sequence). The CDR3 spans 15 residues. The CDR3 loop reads CASSWGEEGVEKLFF. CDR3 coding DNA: TGTGCCAGCAGCTGGGGTGAGGAGGGAGTAGAAAAACTGTTTTTT.